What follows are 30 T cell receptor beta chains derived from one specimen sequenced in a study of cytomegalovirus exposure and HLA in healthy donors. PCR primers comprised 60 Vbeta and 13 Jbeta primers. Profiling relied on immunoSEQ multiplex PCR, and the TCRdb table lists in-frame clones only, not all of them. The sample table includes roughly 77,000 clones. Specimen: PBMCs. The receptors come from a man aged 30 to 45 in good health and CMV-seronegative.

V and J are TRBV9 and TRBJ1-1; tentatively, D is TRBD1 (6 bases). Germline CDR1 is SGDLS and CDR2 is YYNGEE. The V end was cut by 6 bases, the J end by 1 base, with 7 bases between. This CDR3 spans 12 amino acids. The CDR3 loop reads CASKGENTEAFF. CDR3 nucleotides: TGTGCCAGCAAGGGGGAGAACACTGAAGCTTTCTTT.

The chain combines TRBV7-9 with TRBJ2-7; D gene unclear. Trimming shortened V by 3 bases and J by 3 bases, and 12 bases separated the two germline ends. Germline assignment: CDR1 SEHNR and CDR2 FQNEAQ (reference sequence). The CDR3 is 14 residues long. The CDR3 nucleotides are TGTGCCAGCAGCTTTTTGGCCAGGCACTACGAGCAGTACTTC. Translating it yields CASSFLARHYEQYF.

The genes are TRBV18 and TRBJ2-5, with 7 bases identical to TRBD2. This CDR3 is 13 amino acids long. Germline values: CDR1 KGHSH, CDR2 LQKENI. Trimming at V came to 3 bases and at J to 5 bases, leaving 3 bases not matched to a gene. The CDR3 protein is CASSPGGKETQYF. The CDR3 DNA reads TGTGCCAGCTCACCGGGGGGGAAGGAGACCCAGTACTTC.

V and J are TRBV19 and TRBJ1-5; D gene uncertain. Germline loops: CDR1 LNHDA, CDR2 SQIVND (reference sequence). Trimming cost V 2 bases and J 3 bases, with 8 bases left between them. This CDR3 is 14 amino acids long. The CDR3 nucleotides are TGTGCCAGTAGTATACGGGAGGTCAATCAGCCCCAGCATTTT. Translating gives CASSIREVNQPQHF.

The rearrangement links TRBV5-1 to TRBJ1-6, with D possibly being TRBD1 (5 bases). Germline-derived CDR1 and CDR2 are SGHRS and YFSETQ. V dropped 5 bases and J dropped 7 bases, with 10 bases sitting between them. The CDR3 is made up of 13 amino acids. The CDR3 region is CASRWEGNSPLHF. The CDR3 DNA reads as TGCGCCAGCAGGTGGGAGGGGAATTCACCCCTCCACTTT.

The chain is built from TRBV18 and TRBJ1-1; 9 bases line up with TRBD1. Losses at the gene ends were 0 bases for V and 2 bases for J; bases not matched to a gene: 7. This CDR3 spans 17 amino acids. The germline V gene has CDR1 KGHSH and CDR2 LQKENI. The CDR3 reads CASSPPGQGAFNTEAFF. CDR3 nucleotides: TGTGCCAGCTCACCACCGGGACAGGGAGCCTTTAACACTGAAGCTTTCTTT.

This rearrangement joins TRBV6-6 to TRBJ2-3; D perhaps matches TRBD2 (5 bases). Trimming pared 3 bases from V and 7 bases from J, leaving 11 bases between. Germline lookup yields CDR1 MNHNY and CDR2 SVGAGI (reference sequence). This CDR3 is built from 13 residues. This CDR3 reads CASSYSGINTQYF. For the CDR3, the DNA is TGTGCCAGCAGTTATTCCGGGATAAATACGCAGTATTTT.

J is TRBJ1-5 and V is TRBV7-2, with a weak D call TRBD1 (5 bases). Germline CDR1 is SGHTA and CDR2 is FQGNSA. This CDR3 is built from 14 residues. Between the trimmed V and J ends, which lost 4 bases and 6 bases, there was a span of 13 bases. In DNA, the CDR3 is TGTGCCAGCAGCTCACAGGCGATCGGTCAGCCCCAGCATTTT. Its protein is CASSSQAIGQPQHF.

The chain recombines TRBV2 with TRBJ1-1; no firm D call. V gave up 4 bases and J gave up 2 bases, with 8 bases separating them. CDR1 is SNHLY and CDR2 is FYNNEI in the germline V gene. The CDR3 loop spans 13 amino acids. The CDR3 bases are TGTGCCAGCAGTGGGCCAGGCAACACTGAAGCTTTCTTT. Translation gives CASSGPGNTEAFF. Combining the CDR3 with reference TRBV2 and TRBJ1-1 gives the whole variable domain EPEVTQTPSHQVTQMGQEVILRCVPISNHLYFYWYRQILGQKVEFLVSFYNNEISEKSEIFDDQFSVERPDGSNFTLKIRSTKLEDSAMYFCASSGPGNTEAFFGQGTRLTVV.

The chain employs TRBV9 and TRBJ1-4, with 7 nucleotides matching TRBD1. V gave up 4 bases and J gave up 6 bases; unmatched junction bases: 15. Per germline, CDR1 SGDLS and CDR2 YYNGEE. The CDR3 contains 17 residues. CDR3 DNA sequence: TGTGCCAGCAGCCCGCCTATAGACAGGGTGGGGTATGAAAAACTGTTTTTT. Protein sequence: CASSPPIDRVGYEKLFF.

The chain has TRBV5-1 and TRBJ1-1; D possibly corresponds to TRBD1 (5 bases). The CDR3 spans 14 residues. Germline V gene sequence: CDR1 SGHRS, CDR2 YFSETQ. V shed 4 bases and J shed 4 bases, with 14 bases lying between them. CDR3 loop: CASSPAGFGTEAFF. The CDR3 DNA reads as TGCGCCAGCAGCCCCGCAGGGTTCGGCACTGAAGCTTTCTTT.

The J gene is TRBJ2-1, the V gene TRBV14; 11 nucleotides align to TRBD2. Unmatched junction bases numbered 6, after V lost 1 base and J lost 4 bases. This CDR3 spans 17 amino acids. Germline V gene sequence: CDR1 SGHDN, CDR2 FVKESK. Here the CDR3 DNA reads TGTGCCAGCAGCCAAGGAACTACTAGCGGGGGTTACAATGAGCAGTTCTTC. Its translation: CASSQGTTSGGYNEQFF. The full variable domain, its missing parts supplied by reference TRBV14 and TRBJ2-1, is EAGVTQFPSHSVIEKGQTVTLRCDPISGHDNLYWYRRVMGKEIKFLLHFVKESKQDESGMPNNRFLAERTGGTYSTLKVQPAELEDSGVYFCASSQGTTSGGYNEQFFGPGTRLTVL.

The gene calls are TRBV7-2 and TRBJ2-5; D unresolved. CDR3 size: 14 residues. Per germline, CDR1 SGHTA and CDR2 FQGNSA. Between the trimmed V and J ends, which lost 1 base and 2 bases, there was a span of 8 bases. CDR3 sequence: CASSLDRLQETQYF. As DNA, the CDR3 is TGTGCCAGCAGCTTAGATCGTCTTCAAGAGACCCAGTACTTC.

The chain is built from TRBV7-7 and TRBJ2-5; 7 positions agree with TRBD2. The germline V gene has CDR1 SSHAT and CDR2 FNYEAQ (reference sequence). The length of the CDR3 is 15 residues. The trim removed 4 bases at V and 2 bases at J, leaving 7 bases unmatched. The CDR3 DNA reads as TGTGCCAGCAGCTCCCTTGTGGGGGGGCAAGAGACCCAGTACTTC. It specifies CASSSLVGGQETQYF.

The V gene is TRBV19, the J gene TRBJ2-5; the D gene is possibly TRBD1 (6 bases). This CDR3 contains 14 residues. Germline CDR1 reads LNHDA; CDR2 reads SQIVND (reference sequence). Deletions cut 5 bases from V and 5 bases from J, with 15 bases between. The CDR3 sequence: CASSYRVMGETQYF. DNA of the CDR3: TGTGCCAGTAGTTACAGGGTGATGGGTGAGACCCAGTACTTC.

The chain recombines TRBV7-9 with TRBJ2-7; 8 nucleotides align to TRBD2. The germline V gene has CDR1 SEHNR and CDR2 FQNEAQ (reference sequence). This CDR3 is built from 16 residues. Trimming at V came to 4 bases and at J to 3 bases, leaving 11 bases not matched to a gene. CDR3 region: CASSSPRREAFYEQYF. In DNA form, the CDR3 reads TGTGCCAGCAGCTCCCCGAGGCGGGAGGCGTTCTACGAGCAGTACTTC.

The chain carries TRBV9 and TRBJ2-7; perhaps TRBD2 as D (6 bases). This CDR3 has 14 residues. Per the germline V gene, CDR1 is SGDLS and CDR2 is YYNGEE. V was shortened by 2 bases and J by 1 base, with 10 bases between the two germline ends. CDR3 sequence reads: CASSVRDSSYEQYF. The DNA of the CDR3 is TGTGCCAGCAGCGTCCGGGACTCTTCCTACGAGCAGTACTTC.

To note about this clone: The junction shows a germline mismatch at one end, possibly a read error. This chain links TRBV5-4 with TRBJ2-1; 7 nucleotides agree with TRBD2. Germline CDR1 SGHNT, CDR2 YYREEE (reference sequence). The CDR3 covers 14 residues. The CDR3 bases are TGTGCCAGCACCTTGACTAGCTCTCACAATGAGCAGTTCTTC. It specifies CASTLTSSHNEQFF.

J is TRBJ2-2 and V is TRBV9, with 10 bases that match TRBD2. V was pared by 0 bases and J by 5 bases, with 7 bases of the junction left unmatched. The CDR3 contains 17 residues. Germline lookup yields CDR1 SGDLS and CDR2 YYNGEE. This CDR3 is CASSVAQPSGSTGELFF. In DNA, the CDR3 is TGTGCCAGCAGCGTAGCTCAGCCTAGCGGGAGTACCGGGGAGCTGTTTTTT.

The CDR3 DNA reads as TGCGCCAGCAGTGAGGAAGGAAGGGGCAGGTTGCGTGAGCAGTTCTTC. This gives the protein CASSEEGRGRLREQFF. The genes are TRBV10-1 and TRBJ2-1; a weak D match, TRBD1 (5 bases). Trimming pared 2 bases from V and 9 bases from J, leaving 20 bases between. The CDR3 covers 16 residues. Germline CDR1 reads WNHNN; CDR2 reads SYGVQD (reference sequence).

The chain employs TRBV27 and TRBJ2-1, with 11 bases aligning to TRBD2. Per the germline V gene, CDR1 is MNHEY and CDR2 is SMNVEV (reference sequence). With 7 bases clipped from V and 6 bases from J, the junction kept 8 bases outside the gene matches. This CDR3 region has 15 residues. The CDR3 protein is CASKVRLAGTNEQFF. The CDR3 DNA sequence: TGTGCCAGCAAAGTAAGACTAGCGGGGACCAATGAGCAGTTCTTC.

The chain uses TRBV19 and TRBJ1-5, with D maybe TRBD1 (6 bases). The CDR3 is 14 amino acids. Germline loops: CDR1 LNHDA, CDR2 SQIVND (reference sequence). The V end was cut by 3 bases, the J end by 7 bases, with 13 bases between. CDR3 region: CASSIGGRWQPQHF. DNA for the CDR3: TGTGCCAGTAGTATTGGGGGCAGGTGGCAGCCCCAGCATTTT.

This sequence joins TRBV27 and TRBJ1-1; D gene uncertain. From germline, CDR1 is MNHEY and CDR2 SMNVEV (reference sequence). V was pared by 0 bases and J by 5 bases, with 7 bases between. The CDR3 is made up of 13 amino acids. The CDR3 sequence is CASSLSARTEAFF. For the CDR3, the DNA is TGTGCCAGCAGTTTATCGGCCAGAACTGAAGCTTTCTTT.

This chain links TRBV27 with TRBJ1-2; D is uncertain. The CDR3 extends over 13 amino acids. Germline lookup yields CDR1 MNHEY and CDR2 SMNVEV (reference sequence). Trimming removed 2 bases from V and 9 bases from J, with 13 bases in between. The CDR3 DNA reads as TGTGCCAGCAGTTTACGCGGAGAGATGAGCTACACCTTC. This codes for CASSLRGEMSYTF.

CDR3 bases: TGTGCCAGCAACACAGGGGATTGGGAAAAACTGTTTTTT. Protein sequence: CASNTGDWEKLFF. The chain links TRBV6-1 to TRBJ1-4, with TRBD1 matching 7 bases. Looked up from germline, CDR1 is MNHNS and CDR2 is SASEGT. V was clipped by 7 bases and J by 8 bases; unmatched bases: 7. The CDR3 is 13 residues long.

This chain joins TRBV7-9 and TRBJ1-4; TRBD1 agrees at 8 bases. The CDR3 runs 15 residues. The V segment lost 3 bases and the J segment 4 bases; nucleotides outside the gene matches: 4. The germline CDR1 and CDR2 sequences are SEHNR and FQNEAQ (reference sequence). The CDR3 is CASSFQGAFNEKLFF. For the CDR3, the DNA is TGTGCCAGCAGCTTTCAGGGGGCGTTTAATGAAAAACTGTTTTTT. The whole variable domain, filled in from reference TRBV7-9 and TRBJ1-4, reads DTGVSQNPRHKITKRGQNVTFRCDPISEHNRLYWYRQTLGQGPEFLTYFQNEAQLEKSRLLSDRFSAERPKGSFSTLEIQRTEQGDSAMYLCASSFQGAFNEKLFFGSGTQLSVL.

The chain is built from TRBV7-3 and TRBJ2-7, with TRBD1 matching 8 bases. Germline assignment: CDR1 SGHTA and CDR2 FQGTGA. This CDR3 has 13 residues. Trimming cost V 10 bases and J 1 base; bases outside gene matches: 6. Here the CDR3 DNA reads TGTGCCACTAGGACAGGGTTTTCCTACGAGCAGTACTTC. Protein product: CATRTGFSYEQYF. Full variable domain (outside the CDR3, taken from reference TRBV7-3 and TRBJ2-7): GAGVSQTPSNKVTEKGKYVELRCDPISGHTALYWYRQSLGQGPEFLIYFQGTGAADDSGLPNDRFFAVRPEGSVSTLKIQRTERGDSAVYLCATRTGFSYEQYFGPGTRLTVT.

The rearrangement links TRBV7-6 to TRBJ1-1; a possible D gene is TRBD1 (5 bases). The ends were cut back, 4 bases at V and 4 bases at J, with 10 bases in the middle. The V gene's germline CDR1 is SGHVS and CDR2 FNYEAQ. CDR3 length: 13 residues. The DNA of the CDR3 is TGTGCCAGCAGCTACAGGATAGGCACTGAAGCTTTCTTT. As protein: CASSYRIGTEAFF.

CDR3 region: CASSLAASGRAHIQYF. For the CDR3, the DNA is TGCGCCAGCAGCTTGGCCGCAAGCGGGAGGGCACACATTCAGTACTTC. The rearrangement links TRBV5-1 to TRBJ2-4, with 10 bases matching TRBD2. The V gene end was trimmed by 0 bases and the J gene end by 8 bases; junction bases not matched to a gene: 8. CDR1 and CDR2 (germline): SGHRS, YFSETQ. CDR3 length equals 16 residues.

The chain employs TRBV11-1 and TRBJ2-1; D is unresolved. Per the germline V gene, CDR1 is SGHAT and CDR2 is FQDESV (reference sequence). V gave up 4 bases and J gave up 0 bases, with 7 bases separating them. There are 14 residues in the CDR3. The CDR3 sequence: CASSSPFSYNEQFF. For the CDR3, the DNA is TGTGCCAGCAGCTCCCCCTTCTCCTACAATGAGCAGTTCTTC.